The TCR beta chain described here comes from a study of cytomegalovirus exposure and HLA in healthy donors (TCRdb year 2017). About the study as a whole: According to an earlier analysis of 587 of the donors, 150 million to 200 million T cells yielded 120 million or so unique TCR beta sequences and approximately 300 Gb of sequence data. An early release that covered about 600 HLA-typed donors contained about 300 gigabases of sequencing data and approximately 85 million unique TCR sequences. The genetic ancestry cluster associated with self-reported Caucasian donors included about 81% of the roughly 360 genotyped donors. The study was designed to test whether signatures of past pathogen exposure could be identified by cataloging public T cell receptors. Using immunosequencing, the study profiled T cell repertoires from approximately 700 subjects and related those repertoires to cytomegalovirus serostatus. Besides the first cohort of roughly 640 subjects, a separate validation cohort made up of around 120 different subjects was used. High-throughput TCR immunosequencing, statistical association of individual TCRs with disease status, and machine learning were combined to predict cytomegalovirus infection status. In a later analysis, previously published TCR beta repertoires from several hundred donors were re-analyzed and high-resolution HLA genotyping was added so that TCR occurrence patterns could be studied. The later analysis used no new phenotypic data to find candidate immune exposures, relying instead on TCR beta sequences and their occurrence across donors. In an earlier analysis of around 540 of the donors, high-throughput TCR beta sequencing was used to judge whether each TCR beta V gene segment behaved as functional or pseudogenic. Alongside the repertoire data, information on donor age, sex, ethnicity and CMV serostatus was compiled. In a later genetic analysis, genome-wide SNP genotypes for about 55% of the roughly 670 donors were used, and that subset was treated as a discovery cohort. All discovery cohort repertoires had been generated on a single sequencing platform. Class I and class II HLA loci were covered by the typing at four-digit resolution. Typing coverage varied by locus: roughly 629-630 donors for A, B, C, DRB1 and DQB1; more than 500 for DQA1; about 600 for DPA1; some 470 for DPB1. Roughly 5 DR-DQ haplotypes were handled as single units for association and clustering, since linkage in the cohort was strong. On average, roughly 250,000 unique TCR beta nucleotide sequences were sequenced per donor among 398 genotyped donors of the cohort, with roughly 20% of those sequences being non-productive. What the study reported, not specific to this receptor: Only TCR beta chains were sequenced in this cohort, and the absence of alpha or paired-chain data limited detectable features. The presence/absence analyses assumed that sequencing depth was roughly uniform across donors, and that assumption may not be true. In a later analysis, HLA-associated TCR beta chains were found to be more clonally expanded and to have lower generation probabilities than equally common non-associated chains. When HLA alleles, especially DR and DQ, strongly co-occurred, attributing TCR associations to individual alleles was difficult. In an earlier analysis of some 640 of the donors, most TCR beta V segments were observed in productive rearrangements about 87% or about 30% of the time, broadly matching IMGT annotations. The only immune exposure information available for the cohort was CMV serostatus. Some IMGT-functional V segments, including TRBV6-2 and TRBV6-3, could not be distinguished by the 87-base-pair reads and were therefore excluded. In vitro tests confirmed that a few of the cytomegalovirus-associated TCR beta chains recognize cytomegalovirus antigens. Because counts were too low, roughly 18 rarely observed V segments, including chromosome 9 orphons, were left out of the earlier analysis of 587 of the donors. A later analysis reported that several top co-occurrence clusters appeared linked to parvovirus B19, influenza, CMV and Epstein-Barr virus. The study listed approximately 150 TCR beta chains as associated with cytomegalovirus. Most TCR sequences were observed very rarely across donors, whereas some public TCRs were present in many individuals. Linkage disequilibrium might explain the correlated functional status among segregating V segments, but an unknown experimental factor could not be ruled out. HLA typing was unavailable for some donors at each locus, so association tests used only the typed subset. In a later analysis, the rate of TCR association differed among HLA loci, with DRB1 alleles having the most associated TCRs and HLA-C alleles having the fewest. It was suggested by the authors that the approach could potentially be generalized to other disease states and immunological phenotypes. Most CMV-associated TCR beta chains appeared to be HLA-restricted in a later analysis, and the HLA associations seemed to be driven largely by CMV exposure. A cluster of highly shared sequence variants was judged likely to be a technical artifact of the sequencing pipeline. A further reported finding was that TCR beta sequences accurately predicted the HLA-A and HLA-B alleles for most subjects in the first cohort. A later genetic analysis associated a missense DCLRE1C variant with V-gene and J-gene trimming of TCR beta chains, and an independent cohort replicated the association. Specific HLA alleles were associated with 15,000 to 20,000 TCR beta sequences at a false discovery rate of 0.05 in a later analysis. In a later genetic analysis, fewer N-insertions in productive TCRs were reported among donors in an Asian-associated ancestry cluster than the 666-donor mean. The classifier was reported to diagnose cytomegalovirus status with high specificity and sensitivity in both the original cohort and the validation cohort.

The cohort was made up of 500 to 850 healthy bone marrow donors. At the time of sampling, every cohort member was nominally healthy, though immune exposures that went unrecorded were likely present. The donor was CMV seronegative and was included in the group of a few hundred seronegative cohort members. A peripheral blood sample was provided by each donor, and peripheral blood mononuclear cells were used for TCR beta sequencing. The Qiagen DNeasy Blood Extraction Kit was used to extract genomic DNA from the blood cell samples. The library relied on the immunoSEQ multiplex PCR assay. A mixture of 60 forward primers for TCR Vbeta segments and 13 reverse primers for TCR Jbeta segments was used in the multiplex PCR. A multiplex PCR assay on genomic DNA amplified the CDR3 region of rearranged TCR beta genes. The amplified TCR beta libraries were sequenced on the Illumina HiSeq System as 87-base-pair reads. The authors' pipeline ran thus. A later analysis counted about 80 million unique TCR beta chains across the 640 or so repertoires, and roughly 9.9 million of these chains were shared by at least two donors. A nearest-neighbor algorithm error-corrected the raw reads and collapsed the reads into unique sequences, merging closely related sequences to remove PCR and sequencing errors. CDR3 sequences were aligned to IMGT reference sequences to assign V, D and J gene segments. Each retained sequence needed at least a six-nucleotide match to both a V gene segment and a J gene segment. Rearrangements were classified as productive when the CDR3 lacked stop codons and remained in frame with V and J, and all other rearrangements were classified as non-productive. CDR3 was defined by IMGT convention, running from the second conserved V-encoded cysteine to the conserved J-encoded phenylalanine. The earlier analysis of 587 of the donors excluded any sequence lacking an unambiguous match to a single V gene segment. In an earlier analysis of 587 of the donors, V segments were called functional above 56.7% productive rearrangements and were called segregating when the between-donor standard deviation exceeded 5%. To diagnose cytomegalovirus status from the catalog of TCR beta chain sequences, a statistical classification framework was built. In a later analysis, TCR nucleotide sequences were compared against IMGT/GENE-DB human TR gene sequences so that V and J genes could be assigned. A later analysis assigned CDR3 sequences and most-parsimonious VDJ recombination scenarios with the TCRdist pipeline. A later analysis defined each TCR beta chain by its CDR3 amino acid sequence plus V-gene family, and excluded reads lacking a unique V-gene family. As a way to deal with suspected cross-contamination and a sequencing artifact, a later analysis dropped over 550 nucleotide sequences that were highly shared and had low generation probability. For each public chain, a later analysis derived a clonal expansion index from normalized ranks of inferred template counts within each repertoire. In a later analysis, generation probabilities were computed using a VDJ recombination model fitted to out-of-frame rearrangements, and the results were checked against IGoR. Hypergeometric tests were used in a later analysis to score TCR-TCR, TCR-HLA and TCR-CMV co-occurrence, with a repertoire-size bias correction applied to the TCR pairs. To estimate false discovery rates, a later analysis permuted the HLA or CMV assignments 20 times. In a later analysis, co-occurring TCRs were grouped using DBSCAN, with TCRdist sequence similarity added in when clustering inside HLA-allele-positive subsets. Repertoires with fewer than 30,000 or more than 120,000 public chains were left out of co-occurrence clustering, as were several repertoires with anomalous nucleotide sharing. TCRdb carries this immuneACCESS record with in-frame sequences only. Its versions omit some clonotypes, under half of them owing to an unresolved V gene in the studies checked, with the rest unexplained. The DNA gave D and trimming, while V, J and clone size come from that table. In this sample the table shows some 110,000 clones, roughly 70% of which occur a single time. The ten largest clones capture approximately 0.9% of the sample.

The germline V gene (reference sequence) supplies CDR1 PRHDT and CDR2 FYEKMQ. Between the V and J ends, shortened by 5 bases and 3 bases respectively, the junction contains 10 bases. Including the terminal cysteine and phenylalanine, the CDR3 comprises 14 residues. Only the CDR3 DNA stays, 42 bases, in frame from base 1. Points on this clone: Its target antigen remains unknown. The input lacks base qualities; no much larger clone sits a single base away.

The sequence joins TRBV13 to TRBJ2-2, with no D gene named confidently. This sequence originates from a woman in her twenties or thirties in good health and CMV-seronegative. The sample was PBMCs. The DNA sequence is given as TGTGCCAGCAGCCATATATCGGACACCGGGGAGCTGTTTTTT. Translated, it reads CASSHISDTGELFF.